This T cell receptor (beta chain) stems from a study of blood T cell repertoires in COVID-19. Living in about 25 US areas, the participants were between roughly 18 and 90 years of age. Participant reports of clinical history set cohort assignment. Assay: immunoSEQ multiplex PCR; the TCRdb copy retains only in-frame clones and omits some. The table lists 310,000 or so clones, roughly 87% of them singletons, with approximately 6% in the top ten. Per the germline V gene, CDR1 is SGDLS and CDR2 is YYNGEE. The CDR3 is 15 residues long. With 0 bases removed from V and 1 base from J, the gap between germline ends came to 8 bases.

The rearrangement uses TRBV9 and TRBJ1-5; no definite D call. Sequencing input: PBMCs or T cells enriched from blood (not recorded which). The source is a woman aged 25 to 39 who had recovered from COVID-19. As DNA, the CDR3 is TGTGCCAGCAGCGTAGGGCCGGGGAGCAATCAGCCCCAGCATTTT. Amino acids: CASSVGPGSNQPQHF. The full variable domain, in which reference TRBV9 and TRBJ1-5 provide the parts outside the CDR3, is DSGVTQTPKHLITATGQRVTLRCSPRSGDLSVYWYQQSLDQGLQFLIQYYNGEERAKGNILERFSAQQFPDLHSELNLSSLELGDSALYFCASSVGPGSNQPQHFGDGTRLSIL.